This passage covers 7 T cell receptor beta chains from one sample sequenced in a study of OX40 agonist ivuxolimab in advanced cancers. Measured with immunoSEQ multiplex PCR; TCRdb has only the in-frame clones, and not every one. Of tens of thousands of clones listed, around 90% are singletons. Source: CD4+ or CD8+ T cells sorted from blood, taken in a trial of the OX40 agonist ivuxolimab. These receptors originate from an adult with an advanced solid tumor such as melanoma, head and neck, liver or kidney cancer.

The chain recombines TRBV27 with TRBJ2-1; 8 bases are shared with TRBD1. Unmatched junction bases numbered 5, after V lost 3 bases and J lost 7 bases. Germline CDR1 is MNHEY and CDR2 is SMNVEV (reference sequence). This CDR3 comprises 14 residues. The CDR3 region has the DNA TGTGCCAGCAGTTTCAGGGGGCGCATTAATGAGCAGTTCTTC. Translation gives CASSFRGRINEQFF.

The chain carries TRBV5-1 and TRBJ2-1; TRBD1 matches 7 bases. Germline CDR1 SGHRS, CDR2 YFSETQ. After removal of 5 bases from V and 6 bases from J, the junction contained 11 bases not matched to a gene. The length of the CDR3 is 15 residues. The CDR3 loop is CASRTTGVGVNEQFF. The CDR3 nucleotides read TGCGCCAGCAGAACCACAGGGGTGGGGGTCAATGAGCAGTTCTTC.

V usage is TRBV9 and J usage is TRBJ2-5; no clear D gene. This CDR3 has 12 residues. The V gene's germline CDR1 is SGDLS and CDR2 YYNGEE. The ends were cut back, 4 bases at V and 2 bases at J, with 6 bases in the middle. CDR3 residues: CASSPNQETQYF. The CDR3 nucleotides read TGTGCCAGCAGCCCCAATCAAGAGACCCAGTACTTC.

This chain uses TRBV10-3 with TRBJ2-7, with D possibly being TRBD1 or TRBD2 (6 bases each). CDR1 and CDR2 (germline): ENHRY, SYGVKD. Between the trimmed V and J ends, which lost 0 bases and 5 bases, there was a span of 17 bases. This CDR3 has 16 amino acids. The CDR3 is CAISESRGIGGHEQYF. DNA for the CDR3: TGTGCCATCAGTGAGTCGAGGGGGATCGGGGGCCACGAGCAGTACTTC.

The V call is TRBV5-6, the J call TRBJ1-1; 9 bases line up with TRBD1. From germline, CDR1 is SGHDT and CDR2 YYEEEE. V was clipped by 0 bases and J by 11 bases; unmatched bases: 2. This CDR3 spans 12 amino acids. CDR3 in amino acids: CASSLGGTGAFF. The CDR3, as DNA: TGTGCCAGCAGCTTGGGCGGGACAGGGGCTTTCTTT.

The genes are TRBV6-4 and TRBJ2-1; 14 positions match TRBD2. V trimming: 3 bases; J trimming: 10 bases; junction bases outside the gene matches: 8. In germline, CDR1 is MRHNA, CDR2 SNTAGT. The CDR3 is 16 amino acids. CDR3 DNA: TGTGCCAGCAGTGAACGCGGGACTAGCGGGAGTCCAGAGCAGTTCTTC. Protein sequence: CASSERGTSGSPEQFF.

The rearrangement uses TRBV7-9 and TRBJ2-5, with a possible D match to TRBD2 (5 bases). Germline V gene lookup returns CDR1 SEHNR and CDR2 FQNEAQ (reference sequence). Trimming took off 6 bases at V and 1 base at J, with 9 bases between the two ends. The CDR3 is 13 residues long. The CDR3 coding sequence is TGTGCCAGCAGGACCAGCGGCCAAGAGACCCAGTACTTC. Amino acids: CASRTSGQETQYF.